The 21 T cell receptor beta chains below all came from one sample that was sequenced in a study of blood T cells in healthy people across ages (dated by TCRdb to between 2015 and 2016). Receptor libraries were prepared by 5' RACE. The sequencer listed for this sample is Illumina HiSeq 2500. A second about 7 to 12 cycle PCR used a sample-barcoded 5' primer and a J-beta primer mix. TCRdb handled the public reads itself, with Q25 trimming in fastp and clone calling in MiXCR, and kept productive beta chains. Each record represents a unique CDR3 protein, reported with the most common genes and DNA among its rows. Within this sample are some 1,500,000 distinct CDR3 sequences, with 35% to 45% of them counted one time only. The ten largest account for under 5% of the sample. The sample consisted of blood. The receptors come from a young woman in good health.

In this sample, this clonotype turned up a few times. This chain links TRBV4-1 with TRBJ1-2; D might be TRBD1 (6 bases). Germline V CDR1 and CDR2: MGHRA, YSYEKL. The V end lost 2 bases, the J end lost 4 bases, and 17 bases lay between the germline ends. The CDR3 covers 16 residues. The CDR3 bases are TGCGCCAGCAGCCAACCACAGGGTTTGGTTAGCTATGGCTACACCTTC. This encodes CASSQPQGLVSYGYTF.

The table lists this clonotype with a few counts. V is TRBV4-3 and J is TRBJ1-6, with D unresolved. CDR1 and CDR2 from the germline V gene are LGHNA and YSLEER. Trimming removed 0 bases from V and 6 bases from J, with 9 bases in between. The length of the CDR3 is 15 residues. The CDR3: CASSQERRSNSPLHF. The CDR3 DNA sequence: TGCGCCAGCAGCCAAGAAAGACGGTCTAATTCACCCCTCCACTTT.

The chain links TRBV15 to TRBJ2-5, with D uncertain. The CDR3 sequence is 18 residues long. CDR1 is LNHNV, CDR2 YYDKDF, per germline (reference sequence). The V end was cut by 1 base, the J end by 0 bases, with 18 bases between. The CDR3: CATSRGSTEPPYQETQYF. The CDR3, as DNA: TGTGCCACCAGCAGAGGGTCCACAGAACCCCCGTACCAAGAGACCCAGTACTTC. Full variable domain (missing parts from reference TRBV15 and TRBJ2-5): DAMVIQNPRYQVTQFGKPVTLSCSQTLNHNVMYWYQQKSSQAPKLLFHYYDKDFNNEADTPDNFQSRRPNTSFCFLDIRSPGLGDTAMYLCATSRGSTEPPYQETQYFGPGTRLLVL.

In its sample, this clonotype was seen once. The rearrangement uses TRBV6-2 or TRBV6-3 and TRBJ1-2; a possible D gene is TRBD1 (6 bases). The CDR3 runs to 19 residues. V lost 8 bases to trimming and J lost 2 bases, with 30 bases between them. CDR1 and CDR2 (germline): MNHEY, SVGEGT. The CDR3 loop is CASGDVVFRRGAANYGYTF. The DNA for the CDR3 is TGTGCCAGCGGGGATGTAGTTTTCAGGCGGGGGGCGGCAAACTATGGCTACACCTTC.

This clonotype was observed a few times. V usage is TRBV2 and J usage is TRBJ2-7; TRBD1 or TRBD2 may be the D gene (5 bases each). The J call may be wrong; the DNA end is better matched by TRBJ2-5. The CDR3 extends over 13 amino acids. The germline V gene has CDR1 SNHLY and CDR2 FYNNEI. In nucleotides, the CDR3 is TGTGCCAGCACGCGGGCTAGGGGAGAGACCCAGTACTTC. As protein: CASTRARGETQYF.

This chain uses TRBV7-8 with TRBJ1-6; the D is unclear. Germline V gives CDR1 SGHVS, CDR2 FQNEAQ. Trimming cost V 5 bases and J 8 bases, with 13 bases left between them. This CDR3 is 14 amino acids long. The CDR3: CASSVRSSDSPLHF. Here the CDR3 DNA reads TGTGCCAGCAGCGTAAGGTCTTCGGATTCACCCCTCCACTTT.

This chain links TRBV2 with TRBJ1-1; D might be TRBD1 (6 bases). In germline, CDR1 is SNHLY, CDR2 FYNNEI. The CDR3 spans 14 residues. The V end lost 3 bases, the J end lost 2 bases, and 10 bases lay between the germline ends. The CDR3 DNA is TGTGCCAGCAGTGAGCACGGGGGCAACACTGAAGCTTTCTTT. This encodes CASSEHGGNTEAFF.

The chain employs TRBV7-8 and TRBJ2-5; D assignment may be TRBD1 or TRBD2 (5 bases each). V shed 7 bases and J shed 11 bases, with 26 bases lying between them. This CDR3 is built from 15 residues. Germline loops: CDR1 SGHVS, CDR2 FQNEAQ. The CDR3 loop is CASTKTGTANNEQYF. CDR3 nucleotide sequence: TGTGCCAGCACAAAGACCGGGACGGCAAACAATGAGCAGTACTTC.

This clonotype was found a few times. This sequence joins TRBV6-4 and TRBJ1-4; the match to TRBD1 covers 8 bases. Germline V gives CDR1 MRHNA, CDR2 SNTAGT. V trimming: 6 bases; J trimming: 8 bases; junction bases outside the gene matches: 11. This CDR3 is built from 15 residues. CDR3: CASRRDRLSGEKLFF. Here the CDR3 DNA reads TGTGCCAGCAGGAGGGACAGGCTGAGTGGGGAAAAACTGTTTTTT.

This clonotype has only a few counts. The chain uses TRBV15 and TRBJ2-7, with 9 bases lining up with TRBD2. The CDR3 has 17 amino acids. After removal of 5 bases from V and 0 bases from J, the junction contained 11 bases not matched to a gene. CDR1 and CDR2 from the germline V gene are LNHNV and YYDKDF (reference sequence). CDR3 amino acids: CATSSRVAGVNSYEQYF. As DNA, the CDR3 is TGTGCCACCAGCTCCCGGGTAGCGGGGGTGAACTCCTACGAGCAGTACTTC.

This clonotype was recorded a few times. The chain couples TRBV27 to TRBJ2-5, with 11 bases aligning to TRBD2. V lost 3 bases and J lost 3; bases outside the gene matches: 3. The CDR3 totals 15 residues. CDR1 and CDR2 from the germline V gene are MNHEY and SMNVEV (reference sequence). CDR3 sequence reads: CASSFLTSGEETQYF. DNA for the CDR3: TGTGCCAGCAGTTTCTTGACTAGCGGGGAAGAGACCCAGTACTTC.

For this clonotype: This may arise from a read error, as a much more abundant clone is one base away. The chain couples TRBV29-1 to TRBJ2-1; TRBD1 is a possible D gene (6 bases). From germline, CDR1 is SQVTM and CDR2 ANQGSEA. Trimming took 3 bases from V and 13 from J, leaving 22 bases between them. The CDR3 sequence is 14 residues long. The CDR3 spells CSVDQYQGQETQFF. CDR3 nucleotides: TGCAGCGTTGATCAGTACCAGGGGCAAGAGACCCAGTTCTTC.

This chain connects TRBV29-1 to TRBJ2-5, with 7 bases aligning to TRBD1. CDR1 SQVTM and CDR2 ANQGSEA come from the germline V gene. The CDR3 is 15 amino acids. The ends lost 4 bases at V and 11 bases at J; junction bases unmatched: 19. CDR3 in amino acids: CSVVLGQKSYNEQYF. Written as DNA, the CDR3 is TGCAGCGTTGTGTTGGGACAGAAATCCTACAATGAGCAGTACTTC.

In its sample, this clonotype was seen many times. This chain's CDR3 is CASSLSKWGGSYNEQFF. The CDR3 DNA sequence: TGTGCCAGCAGCCTTTCCAAGTGGGGAGGCTCCTACAATGAGCAGTTCTTC. V gene TRBV3-1 combines with J gene TRBJ2-1, with TRBD2 as a possible D gene (6 bases). Germline CDR1 is LGHDT and CDR2 is YNNKEL (reference sequence). V was clipped by 4 bases and J by 0 bases, with 16 bases between them. The CDR3 runs 17 residues.

Here the CDR3 DNA reads TGTGCCAGCAGCCCAGCCGCCACCCAGCTAGGAAGAAACGCCGGGGAGCTGTTTTTT. It encodes CASSPAATQLGRNAGELFF. This chain connects TRBV3-1 to TRBJ2-2; D uncertain. Between the trimmed V and J ends, which lost 4 bases and 6 bases, there was a span of 27 bases. This CDR3 is 19 amino acids long. The germline V gene has CDR1 LGHDT and CDR2 YNNKEL (reference sequence). Full variable domain (rest looked up from reference TRBV3-1 and TRBJ2-2): DTAVSQTPKYLVTQMGNDKSIKCEQNLGHDTMYWYKQDSKKFLKIMFSYNNKELIINETVPNRFSPKSPDKAHLNLHINSLELGDSAVYFCASSPAATQLGRNAGELFFGEGSRLTVL.

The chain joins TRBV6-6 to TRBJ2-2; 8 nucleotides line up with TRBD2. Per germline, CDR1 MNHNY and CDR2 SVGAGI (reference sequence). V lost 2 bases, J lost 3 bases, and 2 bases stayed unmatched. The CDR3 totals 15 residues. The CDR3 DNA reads TGTGCCAGCAGTTACGGGCGGGGGGACACCGGGGAGCTGTTTTTT. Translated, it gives CASSYGRGDTGELFF.

The CDR3 reads CASSPSTVPYNEQFF. As DNA, the CDR3 is TGTGCCAGCAGTCCTTCGACTGTTCCCTACAATGAGCAGTTCTTC. V is TRBV27 and J is TRBJ2-1; D remains unclear. The germline CDR1 and CDR2 sequences are MNHEY and SMNVEV (reference sequence). V was trimmed by 5 bases and J by 2 bases, leaving 13 bases between them. CDR3 size: 15 residues.

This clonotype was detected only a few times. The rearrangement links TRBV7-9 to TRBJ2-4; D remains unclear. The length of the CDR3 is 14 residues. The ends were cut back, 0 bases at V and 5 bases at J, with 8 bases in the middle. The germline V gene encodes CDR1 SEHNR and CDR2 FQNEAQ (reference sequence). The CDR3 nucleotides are TGTGCCAGCAGCTTAGCAGGGATCGAAAACATTCAGTACTTC. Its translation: CASSLAGIENIQYF.

CDR3 bases: TGTGCCAGCAGCCCCCTAGGAGGTAAATACAATGAGCAGTACTTC. It encodes CASSPLGGKYNEQYF. This rearrangement joins TRBV7-3 to TRBJ2-1, with D maybe TRBD2 (5 bases). The J call is in doubt because the DNA end fits TRBJ2-7 better. Germline lookup yields CDR1 SGHTA and CDR2 FQGTGA. The CDR3 is 15 amino acids.

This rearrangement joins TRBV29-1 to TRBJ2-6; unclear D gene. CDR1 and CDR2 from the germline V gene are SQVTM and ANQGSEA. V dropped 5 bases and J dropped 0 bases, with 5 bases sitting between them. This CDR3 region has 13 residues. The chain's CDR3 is CSVRSSGANVLTF. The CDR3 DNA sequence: TGCAGCGTTCGGAGCTCTGGGGCCAACGTCCTGACTTTC.

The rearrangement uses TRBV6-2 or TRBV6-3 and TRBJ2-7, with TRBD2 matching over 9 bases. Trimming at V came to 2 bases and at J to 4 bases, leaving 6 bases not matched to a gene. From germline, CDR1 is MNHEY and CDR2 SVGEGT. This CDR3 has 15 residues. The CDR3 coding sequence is TGTGCCAGCAGTTACAATCCTAGCGGGATTTACGAGCAGTACTTC. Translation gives CASSYNPSGIYEQYF.